This T cell receptor (beta chain) was retrieved from a study of T-cell reconstitution after alpha-beta-depleted transplantation in children. Broader study findings: T cells produced anew were the main source of T-cell counts and diversity one year after transplant. High day-60 TCRbeta diversity in some patients came from surviving recipient T cells and thymic progenitors. Alpha-beta T cells present about two months after transplant were reported to originate from several hundred expanded graft clones.

This clonotype was recorded many times. Its target is unknown. Using unique molecular identifiers, the investigators prepared the TCRbeta library. A single record per CDR3 protein comes from TCRdb applying MiXCR to the PCR reads. The data hold about 150,000 distinct CDR3 sequences, with around 10% observed a single time. The CDR3 contains 15 residues. The ends lost 5 bases at V and 4 bases at J; junction bases unmatched: 7. The sequence was collected from a boy between 2 and 15 years old with acute myeloid leukemia, due to receive a stem cell transplant. The chain is built from TRBV12-3 or TRBV12-4 and TRBJ2-1; 8 bases agree with TRBD2. The specimen was PBMCs, collected before TCRalphabeta/CD19-depleted stem cell transplant. CDR3 nucleotide sequence: TGTGCCAGCAGTATCCGACTAGCGAATTACAATGAGCAGTTCTTC. This sequence encodes CASSIRLANYNEQFF.